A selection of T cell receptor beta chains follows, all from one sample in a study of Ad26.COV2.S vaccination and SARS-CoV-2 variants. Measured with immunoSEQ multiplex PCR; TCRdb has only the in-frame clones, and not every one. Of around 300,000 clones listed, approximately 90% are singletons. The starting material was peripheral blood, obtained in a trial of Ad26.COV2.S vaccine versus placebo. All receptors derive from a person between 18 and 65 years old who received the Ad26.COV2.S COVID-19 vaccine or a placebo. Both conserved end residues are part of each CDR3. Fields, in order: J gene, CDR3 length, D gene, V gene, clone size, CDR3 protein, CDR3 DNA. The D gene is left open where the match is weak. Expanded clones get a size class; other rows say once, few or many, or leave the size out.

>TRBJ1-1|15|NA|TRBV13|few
CASSRRRGANTEAFF
TGTGCCAGCAGCCGAAGAAGGGGGGCGAACACTGAAGCTTTCTTT
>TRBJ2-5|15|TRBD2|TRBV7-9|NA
CASSLSGRGGETQYF
TGTGCCAGCAGCCTTAGCGGGAGAGGGGGTGAGACCCAGTACTTC
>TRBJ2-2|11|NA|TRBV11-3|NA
CASSLDGELFF
TGTGCCAGCAGCTTAGACGGGGAGCTGTTTTTT
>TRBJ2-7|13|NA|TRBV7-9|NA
CASSFVGNYEQYF
TGTGCCAGCAGCTTTGTCGGTAATTACGAGCAGTACTTC
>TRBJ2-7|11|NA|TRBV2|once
CASSHFNEQYF
TGTGCCAGCAGTCACTTCAACGAGCAGTACTTC
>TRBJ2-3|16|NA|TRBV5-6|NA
CASSLLMTASTDTQYF
TGTGCCAGCAGCTTGCTGATGACAGCTAGCACAGATACGCAGTATTTT
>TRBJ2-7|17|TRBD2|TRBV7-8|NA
CASSLKSGGQGMYEQYF
TGTGCCAGCAGCTTAAAGTCGGGGGGGCAGGGGATGTACGAGCAGTACTTC
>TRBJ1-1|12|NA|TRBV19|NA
CASSSLGRDAFF
TGTGCCAGTAGTAGTCTCGGCAGGGACGCTTTCTTT
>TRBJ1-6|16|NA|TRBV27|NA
CASSLEGRGYNSPLHF
TGTGCCAGCAGTTTAGAAGGCCGAGGGTATAATTCACCCCTCCACTTT
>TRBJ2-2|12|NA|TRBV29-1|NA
CSVEAGFGELFF
TGCAGCGTTGAGGCAGGGTTCGGGGAGCTGTTTTTT
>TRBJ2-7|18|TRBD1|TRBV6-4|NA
CASSDSRNGTGWSYEQYF
TGTGCCAGCAGTGACTCCCGAAATGGGACAGGGTGGTCCTACGAGCAGTACTTC
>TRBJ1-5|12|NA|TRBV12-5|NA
CASGPPSGPQHF
TGTGCTAGTGGTCCCCCCTCGGGGCCCCAGCATTTT
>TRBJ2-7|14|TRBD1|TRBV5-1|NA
CASSGGQGFYEQYF
TGCGCCAGCAGCGGGGGACAGGGTTTCTACGAGCAGTACTTC
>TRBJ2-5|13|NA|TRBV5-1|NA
CASSLDALETQYF
TGCGCCAGCAGCTTGGACGCTCTAGAGACCCAGTACTTC
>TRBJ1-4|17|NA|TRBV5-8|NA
CASSLVRGLQRIEKLFF
TGTGCCAGCAGCTTGGTACGCGGGCTTCAGAGGATTGAAAAACTGTTTTTT
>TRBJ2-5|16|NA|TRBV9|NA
CASSVEAQAEQETQYF
TGTGCCAGCAGCGTAGAGGCTCAAGCCGAGCAAGAGACCCAGTACTTC
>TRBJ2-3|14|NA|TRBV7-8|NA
CASSDEGFADTQYF
TGTGCCAGCAGTGACGAGGGGTTCGCAGATACGCAGTATTTT
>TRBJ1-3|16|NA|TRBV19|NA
CASSIDAGSSGNTIYF
TGTGCCAGTAGCATAGACGCGGGATCCTCTGGAAACACCATATATTTT
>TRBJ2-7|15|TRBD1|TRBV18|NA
CASSPLGTGTYEQYF
TGTGCCAGCTCACCCCTTGGGACAGGGACCTACGAGCAGTACTTC
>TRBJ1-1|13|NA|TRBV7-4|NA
CASSLLVNTEAFF
TGTGCCAGCAGCTTATTGGTGAACACTGAAGCTTTCTTT
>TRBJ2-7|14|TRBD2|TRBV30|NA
CAWSVGGSGYEQYF
TGTGCCTGGAGTGTTGGCGGGAGTGGTTACGAGCAGTACTTC
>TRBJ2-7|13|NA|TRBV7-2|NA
CASSSRARDEQYF
TGTGCCAGCAGCTCAAGAGCCAGGGACGAGCAGTACTTC
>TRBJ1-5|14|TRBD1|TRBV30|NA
CAWGTGQGGQPQHF
TGTGCCTGGGGGACCGGACAGGGCGGTCAGCCCCAGCATTTT
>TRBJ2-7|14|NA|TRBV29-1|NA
CSVAFVSARDEQYF
TGCAGCGTTGCGTTTGTTTCGGCTCGCGACGAGCAGTACTTC
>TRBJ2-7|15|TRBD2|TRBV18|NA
CASSPPLAGPTKQYF
TGTGCCAGCTCACCACCGCTAGCGGGCCCTACGAAGCAGTACTTC
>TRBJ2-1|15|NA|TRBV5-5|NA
CASSWELPSYNEQFF
TGTGCCAGCAGTTGGGAGTTACCCTCCTACAATGAGCAGTTCTTC
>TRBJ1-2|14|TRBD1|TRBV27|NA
CASSPRTGVDGYTF
TGTGCCAGCAGTCCCCGGACAGGGGTGGATGGCTACACCTTC
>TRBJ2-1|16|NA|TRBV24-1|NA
CATSDSREFSYNEQFF
TGTGCCACCAGTGATTCCAGGGAGTTCTCCTACAATGAGCAGTTCTTC
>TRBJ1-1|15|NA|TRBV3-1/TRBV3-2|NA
CASSHSSQGNTEAFF
TGTGCCAGCAGCCACTCGTCACAGGGGAACACTGAAGCTTTCTTT
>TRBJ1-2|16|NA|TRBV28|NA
CASSSRIIFSNYGYTF
TGTGCCAGCAGTTCCCGGATCATATTTAGTAACTATGGCTACACCTTC
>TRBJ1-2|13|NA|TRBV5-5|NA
CASSRQAPGGYTF
TGTGCCAGCAGCCGCCAAGCCCCAGGGGGCTACACCTTC
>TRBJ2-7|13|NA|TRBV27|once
CASSFGVGGEQYF
TGTGCCAGCAGTTTCGGGGTCGGGGGCGAGCAGTACTTC
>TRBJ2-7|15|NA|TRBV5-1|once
CASSARDSPVDEQYF
TGCGCCAGCAGTGCCAGAGACAGTCCCGTCGACGAGCAGTACTTC
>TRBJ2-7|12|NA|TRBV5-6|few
CASSQSRLNQYF
TGTGCCAGCAGCCAATCCCGACTAAATCAGTACTTC
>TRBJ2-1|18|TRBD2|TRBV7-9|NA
CASSSPASGGAGIYEQFF
TGTGCCAGCAGCTCCCCAGCTAGCGGGGGGGCGGGAATCTATGAGCAGTTCTTC
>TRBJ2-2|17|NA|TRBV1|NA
CTSSQDRREENTGELFF
TGCACCAGCAGCCAAGATAGGCGGGAGGAAAACACCGGGGAGCTGTTTTTT
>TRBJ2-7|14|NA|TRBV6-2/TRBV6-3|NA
CASSLPGNVYEQYF
TGTGCCAGCAGTCTGCCAGGGAATGTCTACGAGCAGTACTTC
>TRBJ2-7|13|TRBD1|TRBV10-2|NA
CASRGQGVYEQYF
TGCGCCAGCAGGGGACAGGGGGTTTACGAGCAGTACTTC
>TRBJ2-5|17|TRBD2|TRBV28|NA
CASSPPFYGRTQETQYF
TGTGCCAGCAGCCCACCCTTCTACGGGAGGACTCAAGAGACCCAGTACTTC
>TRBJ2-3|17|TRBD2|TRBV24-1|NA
CATSDLQLAGETDTQYF
TGTGCCACCAGTGATTTACAACTAGCGGGAGAAACAGATACGCAGTATTTT
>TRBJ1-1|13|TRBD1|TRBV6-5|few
CASRRQGTGPAFF
TGTGCCAGCAGGCGTCAGGGGACAGGCCCAGCTTTCTTT
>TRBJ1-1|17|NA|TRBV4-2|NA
CASSQDRSYEQRAEAFF
TGTGCCAGCAGCCAAGATAGGAGTTACGAACAGCGCGCTGAAGCTTTCTTT
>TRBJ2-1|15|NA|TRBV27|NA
CASSTGSSSYNEQFF
TGTGCCAGCAGCACAGGGTCCTCATCCTACAATGAGCAGTTCTTC
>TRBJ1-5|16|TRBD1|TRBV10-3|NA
CAIRSDRGISNQPQHF
TGTGCCATCAGGTCAGACAGGGGGATTAGCAATCAGCCCCAGCATTTT
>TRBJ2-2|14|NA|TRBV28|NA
CASSLSGTTGELFF
TGTGCCAGCAGTTTATCTGGGACCACCGGGGAGCTGTTTTTT
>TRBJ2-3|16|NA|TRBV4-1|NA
CASSQGGGVSTDTQYF
TGCGCCAGCAGCCAAGGTGGCGGGGTCAGCACAGATACGCAGTATTTT
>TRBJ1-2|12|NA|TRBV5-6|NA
CASSWDNYGYTF
TGTGCCAGCAGCTGGGACAACTATGGCTACACCTTC